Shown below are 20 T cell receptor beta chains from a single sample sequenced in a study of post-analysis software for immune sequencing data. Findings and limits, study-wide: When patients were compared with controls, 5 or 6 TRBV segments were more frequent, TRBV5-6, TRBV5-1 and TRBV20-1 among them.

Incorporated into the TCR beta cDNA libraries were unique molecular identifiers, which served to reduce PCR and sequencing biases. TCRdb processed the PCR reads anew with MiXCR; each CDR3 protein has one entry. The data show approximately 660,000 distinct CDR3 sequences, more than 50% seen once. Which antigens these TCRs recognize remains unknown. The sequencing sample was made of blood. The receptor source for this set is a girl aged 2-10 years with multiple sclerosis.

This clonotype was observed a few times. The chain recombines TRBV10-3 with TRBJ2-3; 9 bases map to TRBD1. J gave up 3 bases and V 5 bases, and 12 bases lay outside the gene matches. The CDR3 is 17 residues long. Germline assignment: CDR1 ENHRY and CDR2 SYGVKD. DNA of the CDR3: TGTGCCATCAGTTCCCCCTTGGGACAGGGTTATACAGATACGCAGTATTTT. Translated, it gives CAISSPLGQGYTDTQYF.

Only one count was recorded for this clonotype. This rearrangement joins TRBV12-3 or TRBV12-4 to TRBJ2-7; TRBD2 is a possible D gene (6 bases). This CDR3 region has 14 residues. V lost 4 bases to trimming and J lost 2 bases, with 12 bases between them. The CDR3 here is CASSSNSGPYEQYF. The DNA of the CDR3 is TGTGCCAGCAGTTCGAATAGCGGCCCCTACGAGCAGTACTTC.

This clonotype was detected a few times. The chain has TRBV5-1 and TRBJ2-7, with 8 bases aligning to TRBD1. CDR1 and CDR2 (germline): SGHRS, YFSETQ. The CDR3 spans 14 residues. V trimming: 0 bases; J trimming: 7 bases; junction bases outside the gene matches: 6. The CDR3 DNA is TGCGCCAGCAGCTTGGGGAGGGACAGGAGAGAGCAGTACTTC. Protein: CASSLGRDRREQYF. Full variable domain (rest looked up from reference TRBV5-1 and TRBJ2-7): KAGVTQTPRYLIKTRGQQVTLSCSPISGHRSVSWYQQTPGQGLQFLFEYFSETQRNKGNFPGRFSGRQFSNSRSEMNVSTLELGDSALYLCASSLGRDRREQYFGPGTRLTVT.

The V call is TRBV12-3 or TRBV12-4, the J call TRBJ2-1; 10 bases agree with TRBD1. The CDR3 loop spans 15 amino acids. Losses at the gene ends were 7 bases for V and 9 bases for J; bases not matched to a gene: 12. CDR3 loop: CASNQPGQGLSEQFF. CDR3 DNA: TGTGCCAGCAACCAACCGGGACAGGGGTTGAGTGAGCAGTTCTTC.

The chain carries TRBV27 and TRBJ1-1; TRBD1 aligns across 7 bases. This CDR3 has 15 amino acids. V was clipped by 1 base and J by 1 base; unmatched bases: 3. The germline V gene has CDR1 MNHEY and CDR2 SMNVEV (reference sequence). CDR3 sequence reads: CASSLWGQRNTEAFF. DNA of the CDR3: TGTGCCAGCAGTTTATGGGGACAGAGGAACACTGAAGCTTTCTTT.

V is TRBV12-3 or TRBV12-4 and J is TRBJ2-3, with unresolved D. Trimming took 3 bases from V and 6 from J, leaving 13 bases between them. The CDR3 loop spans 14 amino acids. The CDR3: CASSFKWLGDTQYF. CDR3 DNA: TGTGCCAGCAGTTTTAAGTGGCTAGGGGATACGCAGTATTTT.

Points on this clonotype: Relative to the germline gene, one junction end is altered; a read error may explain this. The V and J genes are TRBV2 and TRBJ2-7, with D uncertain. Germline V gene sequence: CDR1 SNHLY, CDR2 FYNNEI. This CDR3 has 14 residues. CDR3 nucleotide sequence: TGTGCCAACAGTGAGGTTATAGCCCTGGGGGAGCAGTACTTC. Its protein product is CANSEVIALGEQYF.

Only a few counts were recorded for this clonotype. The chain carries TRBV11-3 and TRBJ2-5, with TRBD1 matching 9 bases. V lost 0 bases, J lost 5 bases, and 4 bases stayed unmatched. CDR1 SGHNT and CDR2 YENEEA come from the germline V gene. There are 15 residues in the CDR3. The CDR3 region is CASSLDPTGGETQYF. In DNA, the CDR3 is TGTGCCAGCAGCTTAGATCCCACAGGGGGCGAGACCCAGTACTTC.

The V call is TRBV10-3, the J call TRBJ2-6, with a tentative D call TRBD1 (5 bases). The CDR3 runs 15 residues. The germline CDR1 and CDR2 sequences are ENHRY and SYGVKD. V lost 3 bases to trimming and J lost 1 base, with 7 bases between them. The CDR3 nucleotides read TGTGCCATCAGTGACAGGGTTTCTGGGGCCAACGTCCTGACTTTC. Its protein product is CAISDRVSGANVLTF.

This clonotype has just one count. The CDR3 reads CASSKAGKVYEQYF. The CDR3 nucleotides read TGTGCCAGCAGCAAAGCCGGGAAAGTCTACGAGCAGTACTTC. The chain is built from TRBV21-1 and TRBJ2-7; the table assigns TRBD1, which was not confirmed against the DNA. TRBV21-1 is termed a pseudogene. The length of the CDR3 is 14 residues.

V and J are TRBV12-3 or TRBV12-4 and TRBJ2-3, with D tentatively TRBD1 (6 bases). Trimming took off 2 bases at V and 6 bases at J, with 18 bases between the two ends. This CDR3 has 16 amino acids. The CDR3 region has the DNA TGTGCCAGCAGTTTATTGAAGACAGGTTCTATGGATACGCAGTATTTT. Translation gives CASSLLKTGSMDTQYF.

The CDR3 DNA reads TGCAGTGCTAGAGATTCTTGGAGGGGAGGTGGGGAAAAACTGTTTTTT. This gives the protein CSARDSWRGGGEKLFF. The chain employs TRBV20-1 and TRBJ1-4, with D tentatively TRBD1 (5 bases). Germline loops: CDR1 DFQATT, CDR2 SNEGSKA (reference sequence). This CDR3 spans 16 amino acids. Trimming took off 0 bases at V and 8 bases at J, with 19 bases between the two ends.

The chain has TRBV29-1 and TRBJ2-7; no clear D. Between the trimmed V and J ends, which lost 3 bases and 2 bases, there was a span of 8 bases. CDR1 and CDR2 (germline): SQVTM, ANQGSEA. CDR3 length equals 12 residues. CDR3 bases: TGCAGCGTTGACAGTCCTACCTACGAGCAGTACTTC. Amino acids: CSVDSPTYEQYF.

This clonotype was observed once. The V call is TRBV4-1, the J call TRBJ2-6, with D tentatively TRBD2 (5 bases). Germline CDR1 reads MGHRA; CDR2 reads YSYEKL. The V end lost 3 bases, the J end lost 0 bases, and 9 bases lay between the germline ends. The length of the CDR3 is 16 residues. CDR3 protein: CASSQERVSGANVLTF. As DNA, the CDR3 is TGCGCCAGCAGCCAGGAGAGGGTCTCTGGGGCCAACGTCCTGACTTTC.

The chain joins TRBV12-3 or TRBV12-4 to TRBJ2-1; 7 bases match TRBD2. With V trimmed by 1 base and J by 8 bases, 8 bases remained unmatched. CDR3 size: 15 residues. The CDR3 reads CASSLGLAATDEQFF. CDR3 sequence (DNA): TGTGCCAGCAGTTTAGGGCTAGCGGCTACGGATGAGCAGTTCTTC.

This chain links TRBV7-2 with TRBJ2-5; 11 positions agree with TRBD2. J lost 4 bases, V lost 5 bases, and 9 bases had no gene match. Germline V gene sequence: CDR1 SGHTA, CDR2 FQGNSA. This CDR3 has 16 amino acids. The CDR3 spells CASSTRGLAGGETQYF. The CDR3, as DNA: TGTGCCAGCAGCACCCGAGGGCTAGCGGGAGGAGAGACCCAGTACTTC.

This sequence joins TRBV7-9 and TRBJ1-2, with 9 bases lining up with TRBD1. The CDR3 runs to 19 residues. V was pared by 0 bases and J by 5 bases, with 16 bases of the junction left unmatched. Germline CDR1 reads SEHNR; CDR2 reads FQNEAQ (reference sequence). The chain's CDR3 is CASSLAPGQGKGDRYGYTF. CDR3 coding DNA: TGTGCCAGCAGCTTAGCGCCGGGACAGGGTAAAGGGGACAGATATGGCTACACCTTC.

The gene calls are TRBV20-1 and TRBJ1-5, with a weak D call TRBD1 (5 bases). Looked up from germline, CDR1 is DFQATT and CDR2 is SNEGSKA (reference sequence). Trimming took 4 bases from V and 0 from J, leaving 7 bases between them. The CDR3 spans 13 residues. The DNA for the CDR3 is TGCAGTGCTAAAGGGACTAGCAATCAGCCCCAGCATTTT. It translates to CSAKGTSNQPQHF.

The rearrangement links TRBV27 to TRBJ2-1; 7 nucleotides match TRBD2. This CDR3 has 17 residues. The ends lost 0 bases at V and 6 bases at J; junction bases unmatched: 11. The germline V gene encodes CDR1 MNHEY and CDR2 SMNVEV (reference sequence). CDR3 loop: CASSLSFGGGPGNEQFF. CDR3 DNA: TGTGCCAGCAGTTTATCGTTTGGGGGAGGGCCTGGCAATGAGCAGTTCTTC.

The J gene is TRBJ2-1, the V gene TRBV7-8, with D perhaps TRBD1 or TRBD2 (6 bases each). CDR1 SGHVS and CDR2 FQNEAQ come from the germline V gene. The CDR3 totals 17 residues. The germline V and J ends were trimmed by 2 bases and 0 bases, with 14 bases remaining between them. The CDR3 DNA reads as TGTGCCAGCAGCTTAAGTGGGGGGACAATCTCCTACAATGAGCAGTTCTTC. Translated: CASSLSGGTISYNEQFF.